The T cell receptor (beta chain) described here comes from a study of cytomegalovirus exposure and HLA in healthy donors. Overall study context: Drawn from HLA-typed donors, 80 million to 100 million unique TCRs were held in an early data release.

In the PCR, 60 Vbeta and 13 Jbeta primers were used. TCRdb's copy holds only in-frame clones and misses some; the assay was immunoSEQ multiplex PCR. The sample contains 120,000 to 150,000 clones, roughly 80% of which appear only once. The CDR3 runs to 11 residues. With 0 bases removed from V and 6 bases from J, the gap between germline ends came to 4 bases. CDR1 GTSNPN and CDR2 SVGIG come from the germline V gene (reference sequence). This TCR was sampled from a woman in her forties in good health and CMV-seropositive. This sequence joins TRBV30 and TRBJ2-3; D is ambiguous. Sequencing used PBMCs. The CDR3 region is CAWSVRDTQYF. The CDR3 DNA sequence: TGTGCCTGGAGTGTCCGGGATACGCAGTATTTT.